A single sample gave rise to the 27 T cell receptor beta chains below, sequenced in a study of cytotoxic CD8 clonotypes in ibrutinib-treated CLL. Data came from immunoSEQ multiplex PCR; TCRdb stores just in-frame clones and leaves some out. Of more than 140,000 clones in the sample, approximately 80% were seen once. Sequencing used PBMCs, obtained after 12 months of ibrutinib treatment. Source of these receptors: a human donor with chronic lymphocytic leukemia.

In DNA, the CDR3 is TGCAGCGTTGACAGGGGTTCCCAAGAGACCCAGTACTTC. Translated: CSVDRGSQETQYF. The chain has TRBV29-1 and TRBJ2-5; a weak D match, TRBD1 (6 bases). Between the trimmed V and J ends, which lost 3 bases and 1 base, there was a span of 9 bases. CDR1 and CDR2 from the germline V gene are SQVTM and ANQGSEA. The CDR3 covers 13 residues.

V and J are TRBV19 and TRBJ2-5; weak D call: TRBD2 (5 bases). V lost 3 bases and J 1 base, leaving 12 bases between the germline ends. Germline CDR1 is LNHDA and CDR2 is SQIVND (reference sequence). The CDR3 loop spans 15 amino acids. CDR3 amino acids: CASSITRGLQETQYF. As DNA, the CDR3 is TGTGCCAGTAGTATTACTCGCGGGCTCCAAGAGACCCAGTACTTC.

The chain combines TRBV5-8 with TRBJ2-3; 9 bases match TRBD1. Germline loops: CDR1 SGHTS, CDR2 YDEGEE. Losses at the gene ends were 7 bases for V and 1 base for J; bases not matched to a gene: 7. There are 15 residues in the CDR3. CDR3 region: CASVPQGAGTDTQYF. Here the CDR3 DNA reads TGTGCCAGCGTTCCACAGGGGGCGGGCACAGATACGCAGTATTTT.

The chain has TRBV7-8 and TRBJ1-5; no clear D. From germline, CDR1 is SGHVS and CDR2 FQNEAQ. The length of the CDR3 is 13 residues. Trimming left V 1 base short and J 6 bases short, with 7 bases between. CDR3 loop: CASSLEAGQPQHF. In DNA, the CDR3 is TGTGCCAGCAGCTTAGAAGCGGGTCAGCCCCAGCATTTT.

The gene calls are TRBV9 and TRBJ1-1, with unresolved D. There are 14 residues in the CDR3. Germline loops: CDR1 SGDLS, CDR2 YYNGEE. Trimming took 0 bases from V and 6 from J, leaving 12 bases between them. CDR3 protein: CASSVAVGNAEAFF. CDR3 nucleotides: TGTGCCAGCAGCGTAGCAGTAGGGAATGCTGAAGCTTTCTTT. The variable domain in full, with the rest retrieved from reference TRBV9 and TRBJ1-1, is DSGVTQTPKHLITATGQRVTLRCSPRSGDLSVYWYQQSLDQGLQFLIQYYNGEERAKGNILERFSAQQFPDLHSELNLSSLELGDSALYFCASSVAVGNAEAFFGQGTRLTVV.

The CDR3 DNA is TGTGCCAGCAGTTTTGCCCCACGTGCGACGGGGCAGTATTTT. It is translated as CASSFAPRATGQYF. The genes are TRBV27 and TRBJ2-3, with D hard to call. CDR1 and CDR2 (germline): MNHEY, SMNVEV (reference sequence). Trimming shortened V by 3 bases and J by 11 bases, and 18 bases separated the two germline ends. The CDR3 sequence is 14 residues long.

Written as DNA, the CDR3 is TGTGCCAGCAGCTTCAGGCCGGGACAGGGGGATGAAAAACTGTTTTTT. Its protein product is CASSFRPGQGDEKLFF. The chain uses TRBV7-2 and TRBJ1-4, with 11 bases fitting TRBD1. V lost 3 bases and J lost 6; bases outside the gene matches: 6. Germline V gives CDR1 SGHTA, CDR2 FQGNSA. The CDR3 is 16 amino acids.

The J gene is TRBJ2-7, the V gene TRBV19; TRBD2 might be the D (5 bases). Germline-derived CDR1 and CDR2 are LNHDA and SQIVND (reference sequence). V was clipped by 4 bases and J by 3 bases, with 10 bases between them. The length of the CDR3 is 13 residues. The DNA for the CDR3 is TGTGCCAGTAGTACGGGGATGGTCTACGAGCAGTACTTC. Its translation: CASSTGMVYEQYF. The full variable domain, with the rest looked up from reference TRBV19 and TRBJ2-7, is DGGITQSPKYLFRKEGQNVTLSCEQNLNHDAMYWYRQDPGQGLRLIYYSQIVNDFQKGDIAEGYSVSREKKESFPLTVTSAQKNPTAFYLCASSTGMVYEQYFGPGTRLTVT.

V is TRBV7-9 and J is TRBJ2-7; possible D gene TRBD1, 5 bases. The CDR3 consists of 14 residues. V dropped 0 bases and J dropped 3 bases, with 9 bases sitting between them. CDR1 is SEHNR, CDR2 FQNEAQ, per germline (reference sequence). CDR3 coding DNA: TGTGCCAGCAGCTTAGCCCAGGGTTTCTACGAGCAGTACTTC. Its translation is CASSLAQGFYEQYF.

The CDR3 here is CASRPPGSANTGELFF. In nucleotides, the CDR3 is TGTGCCAGCAGGCCCCCCGGGTCGGCGAACACCGGGGAGCTGTTTTTT. The chain carries TRBV7-6 and TRBJ2-2; D remains unclear. The V end was cut by 6 bases, the J end by 0 bases, with 14 bases between. CDR1 SGHVS and CDR2 FNYEAQ come from the germline V gene. The CDR3 totals 16 residues.

V usage is TRBV5-1 and J usage is TRBJ1-1; D is undetermined. The CDR3 spans 13 residues. The V gene lost 4 bases and the J gene lost 1 base, with 8 bases spanning the gap. Germline V gene sequence: CDR1 SGHRS, CDR2 YFSETQ. The CDR3 bases are TGCGCCAGCAGCCCGCGGGGGAACACTGAAGCTTTCTTT. Translation: CASSPRGNTEAFF. Full variable domain (outside the CDR3, taken from reference TRBV5-1 and TRBJ1-1): KAGVTQTPRYLIKTRGQQVTLSCSPISGHRSVSWYQQTPGQGLQFLFEYFSETQRNKGNFPGRFSGRQFSNSRSEMNVSTLELGDSALYLCASSPRGNTEAFFGQGTRLTVV.

The chain combines TRBV2 with TRBJ1-3; perhaps TRBD1 as D (5 bases). The germline V and J ends were trimmed by 1 base and 7 bases, with 8 bases remaining between them. Germline CDR1 reads SNHLY; CDR2 reads FYNNEI. This CDR3 is built from 13 residues. CDR3 sequence (DNA): TGTGCCAGCAGTGAAGAGCGGGGGAACACCATATATTTT. It encodes CASSEERGNTIYF.

The chain uses TRBV11-3 and TRBJ2-7; possible D gene TRBD2, 6 bases. The CDR3 spans 13 residues. Trimming stripped 0 bases from V and 3 bases from J, with 6 bases between. The germline gives CDR1 SGHNT, CDR2 YENEEA. CDR3 in DNA: TGTGCCAGCAGCTTAGAGGGAGGCTACGAGCAGTACTTC. This translates into CASSLEGGYEQYF.

The chain links TRBV7-6 to TRBJ2-1; 11 bases line up with TRBD2. The V gene end was trimmed by 5 bases and the J gene end by 2 bases; junction bases not matched to a gene: 11. CDR1 and CDR2 (germline): SGHVS, FNYEAQ. The CDR3 loop spans 18 amino acids. The CDR3 protein is CASSRSGGAIHAYNEQFF. CDR3 DNA sequence: TGTGCCAGCAGCCGTAGCGGGGGGGCAATCCACGCCTACAATGAGCAGTTCTTC.

The chain links TRBV6-5 to TRBJ2-3, with a possible D match to TRBD1 (6 bases). From germline, CDR1 is MNHEY and CDR2 SVGAGI. Trimming left V 6 bases short and J 3 bases short, with 16 bases between. The CDR3 length is 15 residues. Here the CDR3 DNA reads TGTGCCAGCAGCCTTGGACCAGGGGTGACAGATACGCAGTATTTT. Amino acid sequence: CASSLGPGVTDTQYF.

The gene calls are TRBV28 and TRBJ1-1; D remains ambiguous. This CDR3 has 13 residues. Trimming left V 2 bases short and J 3 bases short, with 7 bases between. The germline V gene encodes CDR1 MDHEN and CDR2 SYDVKM. CDR3 protein: CASSLRRHTEAFF. CDR3 coding DNA: TGTGCCAGCAGTTTAAGACGGCACACTGAAGCTTTCTTT. The complete variable domain, with remaining parts taken from reference TRBV28 and TRBJ1-1, reads DVKVTQSSRYLVKRTGEKVFLECVQDMDHENMFWYRQDPGLGLRLIYFSYDVKMKEKGDIPEGYSVSREKKERFSLILESASTNQTSMYLCASSLRRHTEAFFGQGTRLTVV.

The chain joins TRBV5-1 to TRBJ2-3, with TRBD2 matching over 11 bases. Germline lookup yields CDR1 SGHRS and CDR2 YFSETQ. V lost 0 bases and J lost 3; bases outside the gene matches: 3. This CDR3 is 16 amino acids long. In DNA form, the CDR3 reads TGCGCCAGCAGCTTGGGACTAGCGGGGAAGACAGATACGCAGTATTTT. Amino acid sequence: CASSLGLAGKTDTQYF.

The genes are TRBV29-1 and TRBJ1-1, with unresolved D. Germline V gives CDR1 SQVTM, CDR2 ANQGSEA. The CDR3 contains 13 residues. Trimming shortened V by 4 bases and J by 0 bases, and 9 bases separated the two germline ends. The CDR3 is CSVAAIMNTEAFF. The CDR3 bases are TGCAGCGTTGCCGCTATCATGAACACTGAAGCTTTCTTT.

This chain links TRBV19 with TRBJ1-2; D remains unclear. The CDR3 runs 13 residues. V was pared by 0 bases and J by 4 bases, with 6 bases between. The germline CDR1 and CDR2 sequences are LNHDA and SQIVND (reference sequence). DNA for the CDR3: TGTGCCAGTAGTATAGAAGCACTCTATGGCTACACCTTC. It codes for CASSIEALYGYTF.

The chain links TRBV27 to TRBJ1-2, with a tentative D call TRBD1 (6 bases). The CDR3 spans 15 residues. Per germline, CDR1 MNHEY and CDR2 SMNVEV (reference sequence). V lost 6 bases and J lost 4, with 18 bases in between. This chain's CDR3 is CASRKNIGTSYGYTF. CDR3 bases: TGTGCCAGCAGGAAAAACATCGGGACATCCTATGGCTACACCTTC.

With respect to this clone: This sample also contains other DNA sequences that code for the same CDR3. V usage is TRBV7-6 and J usage is TRBJ2-5; D is unclear. The CDR3 extends over 11 amino acids. CDR1 is SGHVS, CDR2 FNYEAQ, per germline. V lost 5 bases, J lost 1 base, and 2 bases lay in between. The chain's CDR3 is CASSLQETQYF. The CDR3 coding sequence is TGTGCCAGCAGCCTCCAAGAGACCCAGTACTTC.

The DNA of the CDR3 is TGTGCCAGCAGGGGTGGACAGGTGAACACTGAAGCTTTCTTT. Translation: CASRGGQVNTEAFF. The rearrangement joins TRBV2 to TRBJ1-1, with 7 bases that match TRBD1. With 6 bases clipped from V and 0 bases from J, the junction kept 4 bases outside the gene matches. The CDR3 totals 14 residues. Germline loops: CDR1 SNHLY, CDR2 FYNNEI.

The CDR3 DNA reads as TGTGCCATCCGGATAGCGGAAAGCTCCTACAATGAGCAGTTCTTC. Translated: CAIRIAESSYNEQFF. The genes are TRBV10-3 and TRBJ2-1; tentative D call: TRBD2 (6 bases). Trimming pared 8 bases from V and 0 bases from J, leaving 14 bases between. This CDR3 is built from 15 residues. The V gene's germline CDR1 is ENHRY and CDR2 SYGVKD.

The CDR3 protein is CATVDKPSTPRTDTQYF. In DNA, the CDR3 is TGTGCCACCGTGGACAAACCTTCAACCCCTCGCACAGATACGCAGTATTTT. The chain recombines TRBV19 with TRBJ2-3; D may be TRBD1 (5 bases). Per the germline V gene, CDR1 is LNHDA and CDR2 is SQIVND (reference sequence). V lost 10 bases and J 1 base, leaving 24 bases between the germline ends. The CDR3 length is 17 residues.

The rearrangement uses TRBV28 and TRBJ1-2; 9 positions match TRBD1. This CDR3 is built from 12 residues. CDR1 is MDHEN, CDR2 SYDVKM, per germline. Trimming cost V 11 bases and J 7 bases; bases outside gene matches: 8. CDR3 coding DNA: TGTGCCCATGAGGACAGGGGTTTTGGCTACACCTTC. It translates to CAHEDRGFGYTF.

This clone was recorded a few times. The chain recombines TRBV6-5 with TRBJ1-1, with 7 bases that match TRBD1. Germline lookup yields CDR1 MNHEY and CDR2 SVGAGI. J lost 1 base, V lost 8 bases, and 4 bases had no gene match. The CDR3 is 13 residues long. The CDR3 DNA sequence: TGTGCCAGCCGGCGACAGGGGAACACTGAAGCTTTCTTT. As protein: CASRRQGNTEAFF.

In its sample, this clone was seen once. CDR3 in amino acids: CASTQLRGREPQHF. The DNA for the CDR3 is TGTGCCAGCACCCAACTCCGCGGTCGAGAGCCCCAGCATTTT. The rearrangement uses TRBV28 and TRBJ1-5; D ambiguous. Trimming took off 7 bases at V and 8 bases at J, with 18 bases between the two ends. Germline V lookup: CDR1 MDHEN, CDR2 SYDVKM. The CDR3 extends over 14 amino acids.